The clone carrying this TCR beta chain has ten or more counts. This sample stems from a study of blood T cell repertoires in COVID-19. Looked up from germline, CDR1 is LNHDA and CDR2 is SQIVND (reference sequence). The CDR3 contains 15 residues. V lost 3 bases and J 1 base, leaving 12 bases between the germline ends. The authors' processing: Nucleated cell counts were estimated from reference gene primer amplification. Some clones are missing from TCRdb's copy, which holds only in-frame ones; the method was immunoSEQ multiplex PCR. V and J calls and clone size follow that table, whereas D and trimming were derived from the DNA. The sample has about 250,000 clones, 75% to 85% seen once.

The chain employs TRBV19 and TRBJ1-1; TRBD1 might be the D (5 bases). This sequence was found in a human donor in a cohort sampled during active COVID-19. Sequenced: peripheral blood. The CDR3 DNA reads TGTGCCAGTAGTATGGGCCAGGGCCGGAACACTGAAGCTTTCTTT. Translation gives CASSMGQGRNTEAFF.